A selection of T cell receptor beta chains follows, all from one sample in a study of blood T cell repertoires in COVID-19. Some clones are missing from TCRdb's copy, which holds only in-frame ones; the method was immunoSEQ multiplex PCR. Of about 160,000 clones listed, 70% to 90% are singletons. Sequenced sample: PBMCs or T cells enriched from blood (not recorded which). The source is a woman aged 50 to 60 who had recovered from COVID-19. CDR3s include the opening cysteine and the closing phenylalanine or tryptophan. A D gene is named only where the DNA matches it firmly. Clone sizes are given selectively: once, few, many, or a class where the clone is expanded.

cdr3_aa cdr3_nt j_call d_call clone_size v_call
CASSLSGETQYF TGTGCCAGCAGCTTATCCGGGGAGACCCAGTACTTC TRBJ2-5 - - TRBV7-6
CASCSGGNQPQHF TGTGCCAGCTGTTCAGGAGGGAATCAGCCCCAGCATTTT TRBJ1-5 - - TRBV7-8
CATGGLAGGLNEQFF TGTGCCACCGGAGGACTAGCGGGGGGCCTCAATGAGCAGTTCTTC TRBJ2-1 TRBD2 few TRBV6-5
CAWSPSLALHEQYF TGTGCCTGGAGCCCCTCCCTAGCTCTCCACGAGCAGTACTTC TRBJ2-7 - - TRBV30
CASSYAGLAGGMETQYF TGTGCCAGCAGCTACGCCGGACTAGCGGGGGGTATGGAGACCCAGTACTTC TRBJ2-5 TRBD2 - TRBV7-3
CASSVDPGRDSPLHF TGTGCCAGCAGCGTAGATCCAGGGAGGGATTCACCCCTCCACTTT TRBJ1-6 - - TRBV9
CSAQEPPGQGTEAFF TGCAGCGCCCAAGAGCCTCCCGGACAGGGGACTGAAGCTTTCTTT TRBJ1-1 TRBD1 - TRBV29-1
CASSLGGQGLLSNQPQHF TGTGCCAGCAGCCTTGGGGGACAGGGACTTTTGAGCAATCAGCCCCAGCATTTT TRBJ1-5 - - TRBV21-1
CASRTGKAKNIQYF TGTGCCAGCAGGACAGGGAAGGCCAAAAACATTCAGTACTTC TRBJ2-4 TRBD1 - TRBV5-6
CASSTGGLNTEAFF TGTGCCAGCAGCACTGGGGGCCTGAACACTGAAGCTTTCTTT TRBJ1-1 - - TRBV5-4
CASSKRDRVHEQYF TGTGCCAGTAGTAAGCGGGACAGGGTCCACGAGCAGTACTTC TRBJ2-7 TRBD1 - TRBV19
CASSPRLAGGANVLTF TGTGCCAGCAGCCCCCGGTTAGCGGGCGGGGCCAACGTCCTGACTTTC TRBJ2-6 TRBD2 - TRBV7-2
CASSDDREPTYNSPLHF TGTGCCAGCAGTGATGACAGGGAACCTACCTATAATTCACCCCTCCACTTT TRBJ1-6 TRBD1 - TRBV5-4
CASSISGEQFF TGTGCCAGTAGTATCTCGGGTGAGCAGTTCTTC TRBJ2-1 - - TRBV19
CASNQGAEAFF TGTGCCAGCAACCAGGGGGCTGAAGCTTTCTTT TRBJ1-1 TRBD1 - TRBV6-6
CASSLRQVTDTQYF TGTGCCAGCAGCTTAAGACAGGTCACAGATACGCAGTATTTT TRBJ2-3 - - TRBV7-2
CASSPGTGDSGANVLTF TGTGCCAGTAGTCCGGGGACAGGTGACTCTGGGGCCAACGTCCTGACTTTC TRBJ2-6 TRBD1 - TRBV19
CASSQAAPAIGYTF TGCGCCAGCAGCCAGGCGGCACCGGCGATTGGCTACACCTTC TRBJ1-2 - - TRBV4-3
CSVVGSGGGETQYF TGCAGCGTTGTAGGCAGCGGGGGTGGAGAGACCCAGTACTTC TRBJ2-5 TRBD2 few TRBV29-1
CAISAGTASTSTDTQYF TGTGCCATCAGTGCTGGGACAGCAAGCACTAGCACAGATACGCAGTATTTT TRBJ2-3 TRBD1 - TRBV10-3
CASSATDVGSPLHF TGTGCCAGCAGCGCAACCGATGTCGGGTCACCCCTCCACTTT TRBJ1-6 - - TRBV6-4